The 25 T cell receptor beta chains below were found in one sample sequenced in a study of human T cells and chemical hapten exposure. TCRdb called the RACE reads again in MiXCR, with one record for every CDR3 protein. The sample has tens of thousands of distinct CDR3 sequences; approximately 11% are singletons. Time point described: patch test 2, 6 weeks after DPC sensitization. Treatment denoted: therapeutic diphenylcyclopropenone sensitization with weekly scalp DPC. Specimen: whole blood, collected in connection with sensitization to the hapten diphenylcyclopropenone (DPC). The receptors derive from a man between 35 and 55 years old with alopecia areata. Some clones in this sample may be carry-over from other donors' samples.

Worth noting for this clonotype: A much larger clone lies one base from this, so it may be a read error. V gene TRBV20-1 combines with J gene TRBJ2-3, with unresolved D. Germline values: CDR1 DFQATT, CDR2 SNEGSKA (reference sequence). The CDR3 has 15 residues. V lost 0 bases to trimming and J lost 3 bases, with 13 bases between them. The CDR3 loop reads CSARDRWTRTDTQYF. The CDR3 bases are TGCAGTGCTAGAGATCGCTGGACCAGAACAGATACGCAGTATTTT.

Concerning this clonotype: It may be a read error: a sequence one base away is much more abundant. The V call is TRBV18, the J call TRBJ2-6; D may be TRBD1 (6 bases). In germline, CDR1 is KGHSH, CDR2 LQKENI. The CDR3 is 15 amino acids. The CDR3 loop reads CATWGQVSGANVLTF. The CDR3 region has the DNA TGTGCGACATGGGGGCAAGTCTCTGGGGCCAACGTCCTGACTTTC.

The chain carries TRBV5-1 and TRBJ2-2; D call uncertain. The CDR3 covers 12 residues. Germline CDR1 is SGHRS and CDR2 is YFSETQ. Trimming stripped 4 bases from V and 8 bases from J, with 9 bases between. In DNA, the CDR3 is TGCGCCAGCAGCATACTACAGGGGGAGCTGTTTTTT. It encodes CASSILQGELFF.

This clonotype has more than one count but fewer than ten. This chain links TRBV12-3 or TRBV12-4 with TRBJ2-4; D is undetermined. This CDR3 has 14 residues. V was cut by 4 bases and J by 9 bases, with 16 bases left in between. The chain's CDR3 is CASSSPPGSVIQYF. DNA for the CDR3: TGTGCCAGCAGTTCTCCACCCGGGTCTGTCATTCAGTACTTC.

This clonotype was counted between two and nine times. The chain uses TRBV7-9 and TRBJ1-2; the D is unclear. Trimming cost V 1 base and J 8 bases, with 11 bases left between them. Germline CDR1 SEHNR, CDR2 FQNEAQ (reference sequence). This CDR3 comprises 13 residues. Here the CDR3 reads CASSLVLAEGYTF. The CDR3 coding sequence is TGTGCCAGCAGCTTAGTCTTAGCGGAGGGCTACACCTTC.

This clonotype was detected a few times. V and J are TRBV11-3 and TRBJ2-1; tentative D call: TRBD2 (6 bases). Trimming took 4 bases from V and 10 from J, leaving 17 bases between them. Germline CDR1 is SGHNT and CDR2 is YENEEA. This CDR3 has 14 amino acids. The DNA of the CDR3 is TGTGCCAGCAGCTCCCCGGGACTGGCTACGGAGCAGTTCTTC. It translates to CASSSPGLATEQFF. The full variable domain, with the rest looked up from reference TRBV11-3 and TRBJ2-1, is EAGVVQSPRYKIIEKKQPVAFWCNPISGHNTLYWYLQNLGQGPELLIRYENEEAVDDSQLPKDRFSAERLKGVDSTLKIQPAELGDSAVYLCASSSPGLATEQFFGPGTRLTVL.

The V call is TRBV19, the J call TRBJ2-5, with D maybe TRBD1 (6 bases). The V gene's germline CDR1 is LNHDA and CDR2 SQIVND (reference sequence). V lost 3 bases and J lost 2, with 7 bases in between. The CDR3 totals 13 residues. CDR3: CASSMGQQETQYF. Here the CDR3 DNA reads TGTGCCAGTAGTATGGGACAACAAGAGACCCAGTACTTC.

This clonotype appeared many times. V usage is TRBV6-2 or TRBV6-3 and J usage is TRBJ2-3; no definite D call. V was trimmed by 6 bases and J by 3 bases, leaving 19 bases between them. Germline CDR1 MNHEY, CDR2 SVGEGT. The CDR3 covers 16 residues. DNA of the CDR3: TGTGCCAGCAGCCGTTCCCGGTCACCTGGGACAGATACGCAGTATTTT. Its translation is CASSRSRSPGTDTQYF.

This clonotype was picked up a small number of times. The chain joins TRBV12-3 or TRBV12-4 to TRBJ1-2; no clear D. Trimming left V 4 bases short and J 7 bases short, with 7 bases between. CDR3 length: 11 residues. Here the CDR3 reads CASSYSSGYTF. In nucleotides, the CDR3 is TGTGCCAGCAGTTATAGCTCTGGCTACACCTTC.

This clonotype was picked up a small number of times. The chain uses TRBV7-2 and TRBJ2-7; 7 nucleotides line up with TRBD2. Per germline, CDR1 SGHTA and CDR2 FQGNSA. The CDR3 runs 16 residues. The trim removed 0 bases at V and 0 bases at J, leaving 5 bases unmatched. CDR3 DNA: TGTGCCAGCAGCTTAGCGGGGACTAAAAACTCCTACGAGCAGTACTTC. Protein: CASSLAGTKNSYEQYF.

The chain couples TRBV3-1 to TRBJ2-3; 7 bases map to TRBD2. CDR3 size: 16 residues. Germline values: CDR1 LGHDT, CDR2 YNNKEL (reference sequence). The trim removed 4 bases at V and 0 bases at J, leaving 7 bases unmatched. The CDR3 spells CASSLSSGPSTDTQYF. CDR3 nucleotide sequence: TGTGCCAGCAGCCTTTCTAGCGGACCCAGCACAGATACGCAGTATTTT.

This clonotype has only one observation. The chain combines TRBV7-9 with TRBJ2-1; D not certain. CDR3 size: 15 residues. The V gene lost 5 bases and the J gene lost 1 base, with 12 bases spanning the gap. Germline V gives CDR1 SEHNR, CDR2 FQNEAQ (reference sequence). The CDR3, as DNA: TGTGCCAGCAGCCCAATGACTGGTTCCTACAATGAGCAGTTCTTC. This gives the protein CASSPMTGSYNEQFF.

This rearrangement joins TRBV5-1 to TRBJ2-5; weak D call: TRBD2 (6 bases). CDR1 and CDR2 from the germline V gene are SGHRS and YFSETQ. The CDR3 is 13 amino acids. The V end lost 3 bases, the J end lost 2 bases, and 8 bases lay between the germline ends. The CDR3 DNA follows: TGCGCCAGCAGCTCAGGGACTCAAGAGACCCAGTACTTC. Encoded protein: CASSSGTQETQYF.

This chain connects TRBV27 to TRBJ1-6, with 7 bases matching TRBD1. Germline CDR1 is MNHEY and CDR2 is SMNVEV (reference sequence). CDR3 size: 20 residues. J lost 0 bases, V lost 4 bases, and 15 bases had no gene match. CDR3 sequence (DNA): TGTGCCAGCAGTTCAATAACAGGGGCTCTATCGAGCTCCTATAATTCACCCCTCCACTTT. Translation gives CASSSITGALSSSYNSPLHF.

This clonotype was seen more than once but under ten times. The CDR3 coding sequence is TGTGCCAGCAGTTTATACGGCCATAGCGGCTACACCTTC. Translating it yields CASSLYGHSGYTF. The rearrangement links TRBV12-3 or TRBV12-4 to TRBJ1-2; D gene unclear. The CDR3 is 13 amino acids. The germline V and J ends were trimmed by 2 bases and 8 bases, with 12 bases remaining between them.

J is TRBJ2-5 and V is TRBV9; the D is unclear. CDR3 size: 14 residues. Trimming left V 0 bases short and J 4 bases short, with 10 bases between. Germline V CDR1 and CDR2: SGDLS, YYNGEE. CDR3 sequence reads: CASSVVSFGETQYF. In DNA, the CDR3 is TGTGCCAGCAGCGTAGTAAGTTTCGGAGAGACCCAGTACTTC.

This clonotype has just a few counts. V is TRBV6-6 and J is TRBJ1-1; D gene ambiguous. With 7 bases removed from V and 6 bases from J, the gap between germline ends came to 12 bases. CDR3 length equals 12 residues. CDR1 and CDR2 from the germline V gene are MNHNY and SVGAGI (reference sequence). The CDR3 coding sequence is TGTGCCAGCACCCTCGGACGGGCTGAAGCTTTCTTT. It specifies CASTLGRAEAFF.

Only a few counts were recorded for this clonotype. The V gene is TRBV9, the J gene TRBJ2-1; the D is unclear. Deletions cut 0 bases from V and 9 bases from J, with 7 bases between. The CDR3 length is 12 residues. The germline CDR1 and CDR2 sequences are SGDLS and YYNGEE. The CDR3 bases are TGTGCCAGCAGCGTAGTGGGTGGTGAGCAGTTCTTC. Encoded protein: CASSVVGGEQFF.

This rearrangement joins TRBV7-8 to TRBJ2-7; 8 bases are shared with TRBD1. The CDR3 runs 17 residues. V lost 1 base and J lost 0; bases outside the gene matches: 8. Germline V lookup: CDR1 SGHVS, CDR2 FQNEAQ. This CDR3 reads CASSLGWTGFSSYEQYF. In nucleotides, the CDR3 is TGTGCCAGCAGCTTAGGGTGGACAGGGTTCAGCTCCTACGAGCAGTACTTC.

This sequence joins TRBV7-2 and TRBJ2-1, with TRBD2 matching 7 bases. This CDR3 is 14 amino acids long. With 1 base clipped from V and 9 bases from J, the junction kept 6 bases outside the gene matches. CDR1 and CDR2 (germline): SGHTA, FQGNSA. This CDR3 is CASSLGGSTAEQFF. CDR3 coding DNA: TGTGCCAGCAGCTTAGGCGGGAGTACCGCTGAGCAGTTCTTC.

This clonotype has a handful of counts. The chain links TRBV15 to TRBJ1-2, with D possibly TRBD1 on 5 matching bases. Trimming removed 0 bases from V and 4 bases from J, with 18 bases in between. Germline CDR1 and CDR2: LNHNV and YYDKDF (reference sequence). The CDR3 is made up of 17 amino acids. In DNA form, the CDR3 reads TGTGCCACCAGCAGAGAGACGACGGAGGGGAAGGTCTATGGCTACACCTTC. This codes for CATSRETTEGKVYGYTF. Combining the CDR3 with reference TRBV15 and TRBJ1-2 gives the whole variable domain DAMVIQNPRYQVTQFGKPVTLSCSQTLNHNVMYWYQQKSSQAPKLLFHYYDKDFNNEADTPDNFQSRRPNTSFCFLDIRSPGLGDTAMYLCATSRETTEGKVYGYTFGSGTRLTVV.

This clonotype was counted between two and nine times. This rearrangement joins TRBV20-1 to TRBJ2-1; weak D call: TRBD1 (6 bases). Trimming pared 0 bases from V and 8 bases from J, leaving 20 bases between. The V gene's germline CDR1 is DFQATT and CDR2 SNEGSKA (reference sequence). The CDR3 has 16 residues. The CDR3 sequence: CSARDSVTGLMDEQFF. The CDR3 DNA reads TGCAGTGCTAGAGATTCTGTGACAGGTCTAATGGATGAGCAGTTCTTC.

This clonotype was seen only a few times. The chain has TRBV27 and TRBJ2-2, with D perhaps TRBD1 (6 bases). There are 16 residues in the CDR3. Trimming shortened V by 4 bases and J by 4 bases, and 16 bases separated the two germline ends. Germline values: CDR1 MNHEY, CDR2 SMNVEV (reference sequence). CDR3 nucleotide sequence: TGTGCCAGCAGTTCCAACAGGGCTCGGACCACCGGGGAGCTGTTTTTT. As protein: CASSSNRARTTGELFF.

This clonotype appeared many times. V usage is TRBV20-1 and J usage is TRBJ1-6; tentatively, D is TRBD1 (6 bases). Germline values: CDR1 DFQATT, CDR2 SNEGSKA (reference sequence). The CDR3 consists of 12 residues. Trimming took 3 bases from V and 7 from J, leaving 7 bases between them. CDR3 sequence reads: CSARRGNSPLHF. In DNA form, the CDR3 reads TGCAGTGCTAGGAGGGGGAATTCACCCCTCCACTTT.

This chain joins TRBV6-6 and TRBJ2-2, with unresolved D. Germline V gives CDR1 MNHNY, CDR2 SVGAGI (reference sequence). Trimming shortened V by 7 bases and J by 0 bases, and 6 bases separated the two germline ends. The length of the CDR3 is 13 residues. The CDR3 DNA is TGTGCCAGCATTCCAACGAACACCGGGGAGCTGTTTTTT. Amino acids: CASIPTNTGELFF.